The next 26 T cell receptor beta chains were all read from a single sample in a study of T cell responses to AZD1222 COVID-19 vaccine. The protocol was immunoSEQ multiplex PCR, while the TCRdb copy is restricted to in-frame clones and leaves out a portion. The table records approximately 73,000 clones, around 84% of them present only once. Source: peripheral blood, taken on day 0 of AZD1222 vaccination. The receptors originated from an adult in good health.

The J gene is TRBJ2-2, the V gene TRBV27; D unclear. Germline assignment: CDR1 MNHEY and CDR2 SMNVEV (reference sequence). Trimming left V 6 bases short and J 1 base short, with 12 bases between. The CDR3 is 15 amino acids. The CDR3 loop is CASSPNGRNTGELFF. The CDR3 nucleotides are TGTGCCAGCAGCCCTAATGGTCGGAACACCGGGGAGCTGTTTTTT.

The chain links TRBV6-5 to TRBJ1-2, with 7 bases lining up with TRBD1. Germline V gene data show CDR1 as MNHEY and CDR2 as SVGAGI. This CDR3 comprises 13 residues. V dropped 6 bases and J dropped 6; count of bases not matched to a gene: 7. DNA of the CDR3: TGTGCCAGCAGGGTAGGGGGCACTGATGGCTACACCTTC. This gives the protein CASRVGGTDGYTF.

The rearrangement uses TRBV24-1 and TRBJ2-5, with a weak D call TRBD1 (6 bases). Germline loops: CDR1 KGHDR, CDR2 SFDVKD. This CDR3 has 16 amino acids. V gave up 4 bases and J gave up 4 bases, with 18 bases separating them. For the CDR3, the DNA is TGTGCCACCAGTGACCGTCAGGGGCCTCGGGGAGAGACCCAGTACTTC. It is translated as CATSDRQGPRGETQYF.

The gene calls are TRBV10-3 and TRBJ2-2; perhaps TRBD2 as D (6 bases). Germline CDR1 ENHRY, CDR2 SYGVKD. With 3 bases removed from V and 9 bases from J, the gap between germline ends came to 8 bases. The CDR3 extends over 12 amino acids. The CDR3 nucleotides are TGTGCCATCAGTGAACTAGCCCGGGAGCTGTTTTTT. Translated: CAISELARELFF.

This sequence joins TRBV28 and TRBJ1-3; 9 nucleotides line up with TRBD1. Germline-derived CDR1 and CDR2 are MDHEN and SYDVKM. Unmatched junction bases numbered 5, after V lost 1 base and J lost 4 bases. The CDR3 totals 16 residues. The chain's CDR3 is CASSLSGTGLGNTIYF. The CDR3, as DNA: TGTGCCAGCAGTTTATCTGGGACAGGGCTCGGAAACACCATATATTTT.

The rearrangement joins TRBV4-2 to TRBJ2-3; D could derive from TRBD1 or TRBD2 (5 bases each). The ends were cut back, 1 base at V and 6 bases at J, with 17 bases in the middle. Germline CDR1 and CDR2: LGHNA and YNFKEQ. This CDR3 is built from 16 residues. CDR3 region: CASSQASGPPLDTQYF. CDR3 in DNA: TGTGCCAGCAGCCAAGCCTCGGGACCCCCCCTGGATACGCAGTATTTT.

J is TRBJ1-6 and V is TRBV5-1; D not certain. This CDR3 is 16 amino acids long. CDR1 and CDR2 from the germline V gene are SGHRS and YFSETQ. V was cut by 4 bases and J by 10 bases, with 21 bases left in between. The CDR3 protein is CASSPGSLVQGSPLHF. The CDR3 bases are TGCGCCAGCAGCCCCGGGAGCTTGGTTCAAGGATCACCCCTCCACTTT.

This clone was recorded only once. The chain is built from TRBV27 and TRBJ1-2, with D maybe TRBD1 (5 bases). The V gene lost 0 bases and the J gene lost 7 bases, with 12 bases spanning the gap. CDR3 length equals 14 residues. Germline V gene lookup returns CDR1 MNHEY and CDR2 SMNVEV (reference sequence). The CDR3 nucleotides are TGTGCCAGCAGTTTATCGTTTGGGGACGCTGGCTACACCTTC. The encoded protein is CASSLSFGDAGYTF.

This clone was observed once. The chain has TRBV6-5 and TRBJ1-2; 8 positions match TRBD1. The V segment lost 6 bases and the J segment 8 bases; nucleotides outside the gene matches: 14. The CDR3 runs 15 residues. In germline, CDR1 is MNHEY, CDR2 SVGAGI. The CDR3 DNA reads TGTGCCAGCAGAGGGGTGGGACAGGTAGGCGGAGGCTACACCTTC. Protein product: CASRGVGQVGGGYTF.

This chain uses TRBV7-9 with TRBJ1-5; 8 bases agree with TRBD1. The CDR3 is 12 residues long. Unmatched junction bases numbered 3, after V lost 10 bases and J lost 4 bases. Germline-derived CDR1 and CDR2 are SEHNR and FQNEAQ (reference sequence). CDR3 region: CATQGENQPQHF. In nucleotides, the CDR3 is TGTGCCACACAGGGGGAAAATCAGCCCCAGCATTTT.

The chain is built from TRBV6-2 or TRBV6-3 and TRBJ2-2; tentatively, D is TRBD2 (6 bases). V lost 0 bases and J 2 bases, leaving 7 bases between the germline ends. CDR1 is MNHEY and CDR2 is SVGEGT in the germline V gene. The CDR3 consists of 15 residues. This chain's CDR3 is CASSYSTSNTGELFF. The CDR3 DNA is TGTGCCAGCAGTTACTCGACTAGTAACACCGGGGAGCTGTTTTTT.

About this clone: Other DNA sequences in this specimen translate into the identical CDR3. This chain uses TRBV3-1 (or the pseudogene TRBV3-2) with TRBJ1-2; D gene unclear. The V gene's germline CDR1 is LGHDT and CDR2 YNNKEL (reference sequence). This CDR3 is 13 amino acids long. The V and J ends lost 1 base and 4 bases respectively, with 7 bases between them. The CDR3 protein is CASSQARVYGYTF. CDR3 DNA: TGTGCCAGCAGCCAAGCACGGGTCTATGGCTACACCTTC.

The sample holds one count of this clone. The chain's CDR3 is CASSYSGGGNTQYF. In nucleotides, the CDR3 is TGTGCCAGCAGTTACTCCGGCGGCGGGAATACGCAGTATTTT. V is TRBV6-5 and J is TRBJ2-3; D may be TRBD2 (6 bases). Trimming cost V 0 bases and J 7 bases, with 11 bases left between them. Germline V gives CDR1 MNHEY, CDR2 SVGAGI. The CDR3 spans 14 residues.

The CDR3 here is CASSLGSANYGYTF. The CDR3 DNA sequence: TGTGCCAGCAGTTTGGGCAGTGCTAACTATGGCTACACCTTC. The chain couples TRBV6-2 or TRBV6-3 to TRBJ1-2; D remains unclear. Germline loops: CDR1 MNHEY, CDR2 SVGEGT. V lost 4 bases to trimming and J lost 0 bases, with 9 bases between them. CDR3 length: 14 residues.

This clone was seen just once. The chain combines TRBV5-5 with TRBJ2-3, with TRBD1 identical over 10 bases. CDR1 and CDR2 (germline): SGHKS, YYEKEE (reference sequence). V lost 0 bases, J lost 1 base, and 5 bases stayed unmatched. The CDR3 is 17 residues long. The CDR3 region has the DNA TGTGCCAGCAGCTTGGGGGACAGGGGCGGCCGCACAGATACGCAGTATTTT. Translated, it gives CASSLGDRGGRTDTQYF.

J is TRBJ1-5 and V is TRBV24-1; the match to TRBD1 covers 9 bases. From germline, CDR1 is KGHDR and CDR2 SFDVKD. The CDR3 contains 12 residues. The V segment lost 9 bases and the J segment 5 bases; nucleotides outside the gene matches: 1. CDR3: CATGTGYQPQHF. The CDR3 bases are TGTGCCACCGGGACAGGGTATCAGCCCCAGCATTTT.

The V call is TRBV4-3, the J call TRBJ1-1; D is uncertain. Trimming took off 6 bases at V and 2 bases at J, with 13 bases between the two ends. Per the germline V gene, CDR1 is LGHNA and CDR2 is YSLEER. The CDR3 runs 14 residues. This CDR3 is CASRPGLSNTEAFF. Written as DNA, the CDR3 is TGCGCCAGCAGGCCGGGTTTATCAAACACTGAAGCTTTCTTT.

The chain has TRBV7-3 and TRBJ2-1; 10 nucleotides match TRBD2. The V segment lost 5 bases and the J segment 9 bases; nucleotides outside the gene matches: 13. Germline V gene lookup returns CDR1 SGHTA and CDR2 FQGTGA. The CDR3 loop spans 16 amino acids. CDR3 loop: CASSRGPSGGGGEQFF. CDR3 in DNA: TGTGCCAGCAGCCGCGGTCCTAGCGGGGGCGGGGGTGAGCAGTTCTTC.

The CDR3 DNA is TGTGCCAGCAGCTCCGGACAGTTTGCAACTAATGAAAAACTGTTTTTT. Protein product: CASSSGQFATNEKLFF. This chain links TRBV11-2 with TRBJ1-4; perhaps TRBD1 as D (6 bases). The germline V and J ends were trimmed by 4 bases and 0 bases, with 12 bases remaining between them. Germline values: CDR1 SGHAT, CDR2 FQNNGV. The CDR3 contains 16 residues. The whole variable domain, filled in from reference TRBV11-2 and TRBJ1-4, reads EAGVAQSPRYKIIEKRQSVAFWCNPISGHATLYWYQQILGQGPKLLIQFQNNGVVDDSQLPKDRFSAERLKGVDSTLKIQPAKLEDSAVYLCASSSGQFATNEKLFFGSGTQLSVL.

The chain links TRBV7-3 to TRBJ2-7, with D perhaps given as TRBD1 or TRBD2 (5 bases each). The CDR3 is 17 residues long. V was clipped by 1 base and J by 2 bases, with 18 bases between them. Germline-derived CDR1 and CDR2 are SGHTA and FQGTGA. In DNA, the CDR3 is TGTGCCAGCAGCTTAATGGGCGTTCCAGGGACCACCTACGAGCAGTACTTC. It specifies CASSLMGVPGTTYEQYF.

This chain uses TRBV28 with TRBJ1-2; 8 bases map to TRBD1. The CDR3 contains 17 residues. The germline V gene encodes CDR1 MDHEN and CDR2 SYDVKM. The junction had 15 bases not matched to a gene; V was cut back by 3 bases and J by 6 bases. The CDR3 DNA reads as TGTGCCAGCAGTTTCAAGGATTATCAACAGGGGGTAAATGGCTACACCTTC. Protein sequence: CASSFKDYQQGVNGYTF.

This clone was detected only a few times. An end of the junction differs from the germline gene, which may be a read error. V is TRBV5-4 and J is TRBJ2-5; possible D gene TRBD2, 6 bases. The CDR3 length is 13 residues. In germline, CDR1 is SGHNT, CDR2 YYREEE (reference sequence). The CDR3, as DNA: TGTGCCAGCAGCTCGGGGGATAGGACGAGGGAGGACTTC. This translates into CASSSGDRTREDF.

V gene TRBV11-2 combines with J gene TRBJ1-2; no clear D. Germline V gives CDR1 SGHAT, CDR2 FQNNGV. The V end lost 3 bases, the J end lost 7 bases, and 9 bases lay between the germline ends. There are 12 residues in the CDR3. DNA of the CDR3: TGTGCCAGCAGCTTCGTGAAAAGTGGCTACACCTTC. Translating it yields CASSFVKSGYTF.

This clone was found once. This chain joins TRBV19 and TRBJ1-2, with 9 bases that match TRBD1. Germline V CDR1 and CDR2: LNHDA, SQIVND (reference sequence). This CDR3 is 14 amino acids long. V trimming: 8 bases; J trimming: 5 bases; junction bases outside the gene matches: 9. CDR3 sequence (DNA): TGTGCCAGTCGGGAACAGGGGGCAGATTATGGCTACACCTTC. Translating it yields CASREQGADYGYTF.

Here the CDR3 reads CASSLVPGRGDTQYF. The CDR3 coding sequence is TGTGCCAGCAGCTTAGTTCCAGGGCGCGGAGATACGCAGTATTTT. The J gene is TRBJ2-3, the V gene TRBV7-6; the D gene is possibly TRBD1 (5 bases). The CDR3 has 15 amino acids. V was cut by 1 base and J by 5 bases, with 13 bases left in between. The germline gives CDR1 SGHVS, CDR2 FNYEAQ.

The chain carries TRBV6-6 and TRBJ1-1, with TRBD1 as a possible D gene (5 bases). The germline V gene encodes CDR1 MNHNY and CDR2 SVGAGI (reference sequence). CDR3 length equals 14 residues. The V gene lost 6 bases and the J gene lost 5 bases, with 16 bases spanning the gap. For the CDR3, the DNA is TGTGCCAGCAGACCCGGGACCTCTACGACTGAAGCTTTCTTT. Its translation is CASRPGTSTTEAFF.